This T cell receptor beta chain was sequenced during a study of OX40 agonist ivuxolimab in advanced cancers. Study details: An agonistic human IgG2 monoclonal antibody against OX40 (CD134) was given. Study-level results: Normalized expansion of T-cell clones was also low for some nonresponders. Researchers report that CD8+ T cells had, on average, more expanded clones than CD4+.

Clones were read by immunoSEQ multiplex PCR, and TCRdb kept only the in-frame ones, dropping some. Here the sample spans 60,000 or so clones, roughly 86% being singletons. Germline lookup yields CDR1 MDHEN and CDR2 SYDVKM. The V and J ends lost 2 bases and 4 bases, in that order; junction bases with no gene match: 6. The CDR3 length is 15 residues. Details on this clone: Its antigen is unidentified.

V is TRBV28 and J is TRBJ2-7, with 9 positions matching TRBD2. The source of this sequence is an adult with an advanced solid tumor such as melanoma, head and neck, liver or kidney cancer. The sequences come from CD4+ or CD8+ T cells sorted from blood, collected in a trial of the OX40 agonist ivuxolimab. The CDR3 is CASSLSGGHSYEQYF. The DNA of the CDR3 is TGTGCCAGCAGTTTAAGCGGGGGGCATTCTTACGAGCAGTACTTC.